Listed here are 25 T cell receptor beta chains from one sample, sequenced in a study of cytomegalovirus exposure and HLA in healthy donors. The PCR had 60 Vbeta and 13 Jbeta primers. Here immunoSEQ multiplex PCR was the method, and the copy in TCRdb shows in-frame clones only, minus some. The data show about 160,000 clones, about 71% seen once. Sequenced input: PBMCs. These TCRs come from a woman aged 25-40 years in good health and CMV-seronegative.

This clone has a handful of counts. The gene calls are TRBV11-1 and TRBJ2-3, with 8 bases matching TRBD1. With 4 bases clipped from V and 5 bases from J, the junction kept 11 bases outside the gene matches. The germline V gene encodes CDR1 SGHAT and CDR2 FQDESV (reference sequence). This CDR3 region has 16 residues. The DNA for the CDR3 is TGTGCCAGCAGCTCCTGGTTGCAGGGGGCATTAGATACGCAGTATTTT. Translated: CASSSWLQGALDTQYF.

The J gene is TRBJ2-5, the V gene TRBV28, with D uncertain. The DNA end favors TRBJ2-7, so the J call may be wrong. CDR3 length: 16 residues. Germline CDR1 MDHEN, CDR2 SYDVKM. The CDR3 DNA sequence: TGTGCCAGCAACCACCGTGGGGATTGGGAAGACTACGAGCAGTACTTC. Its translation: CASNHRGDWEDYEQYF.

The V and J genes are TRBV7-8 and TRBJ2-7, with a weak D call TRBD2 (6 bases). CDR3 length: 13 residues. With 7 bases removed from V and 4 bases from J, the gap between germline ends came to 14 bases. Germline assignment: CDR1 SGHVS and CDR2 FQNEAQ. The CDR3 DNA follows: TGTGCCAGCACGGGAGTGGGCGTGTACGAGCAGTACTTC. It codes for CASTGVGVYEQYF. The full variable domain, with the rest looked up from reference TRBV7-8 and TRBJ2-7, is GAGVSQSPRYKVAKRGQDVALRCDPISGHVSLFWYQQALGQGPEFLTYFQNEAQLDKSGLPSDRFFAERPEGSVSTLKIQRTQQEDSAVYLCASTGVGVYEQYFGPGTRLTVT.

The chain combines TRBV18 with TRBJ2-7, with D uncertain. The CDR3 has 14 residues. The ends were cut back, 3 bases at V and 0 bases at J, with 9 bases in the middle. Germline-derived CDR1 and CDR2 are KGHSH and LQKENI. CDR3 coding DNA: TGTGCCAGCTCACCGGCGGAGCTCTCCTACGAGCAGTACTTC. Translating it yields CASSPAELSYEQYF.

J is TRBJ2-1 and V is TRBV4-3; D is uncertain. V lost 0 bases, J lost 0 bases, and 6 bases lay in between. CDR1 and CDR2 (germline): LGHNA, YSLEER. This CDR3 contains 15 residues. The CDR3 nucleotides read TGCGCCAGCAGCCAAGAATCCAGCTCCTACAATGAGCAGTTCTTC. This gives the protein CASSQESSSYNEQFF.

This rearrangement joins TRBV28 to TRBJ2-3; D not certain. Germline values: CDR1 MDHEN, CDR2 SYDVKM. The V end was cut by 2 bases, the J end by 0 bases, with 9 bases between. This CDR3 has 15 amino acids. CDR3 amino acids: CASSLTRSSTDTQYF. The CDR3, as DNA: TGTGCCAGCAGTTTAACGCGGAGTAGCACAGATACGCAGTATTTT.

The V call is TRBV19, the J call TRBJ1-2; D unclear. Germline CDR1 and CDR2: LNHDA and SQIVND (reference sequence). V lost 4 bases and J 8 bases, leaving 11 bases between the germline ends. The length of the CDR3 is 12 residues. The CDR3 spells CASSSGGNGYTF. The CDR3 DNA reads as TGTGCCAGTAGTAGTGGAGGGAACGGCTACACCTTC.

This clone appeared a single time. The chain is built from TRBV30 and TRBJ2-5, with 7 bases that match TRBD1. V trimming: 0 bases; J trimming: 5 bases; junction bases outside the gene matches: 12. There are 16 residues in the CDR3. Germline CDR1 and CDR2: GTSNPN and SVGIG (reference sequence). The CDR3 loop is CAWSVWSDRPPETQYF. CDR3 nucleotide sequence: TGTGCCTGGAGTGTCTGGTCGGACAGGCCCCCGGAGACCCAGTACTTC. Full variable domain (outside the CDR3, taken from reference TRBV30 and TRBJ2-5): SQTIHQWPATLVQPVGSPLSLECTVEGTSNPNLYWYRQAAGRGLQLLFYSVGIGQISSEVPQNLSASRPQDRQFILSSKKLLLSDSGFYLCAWSVWSDRPPETQYFGPGTRLLVL.

In this sample, this clone turned up a few times. V and J are TRBV12-5 and TRBJ2-3; TRBD2 matches 7 bases. This CDR3 has 15 residues. V trimming: 3 bases; J trimming: 4 bases; junction bases outside the gene matches: 7. Germline CDR1 reads LGHNT; CDR2 reads FRNRAP. The CDR3: CASGLGTSEADTQYF. The CDR3 DNA is TGTGCTAGTGGTTTAGGTACTAGCGAGGCAGATACGCAGTATTTT.

This chain links TRBV7-8 with TRBJ2-5; a weak D match, TRBD1 (5 bases). The germline gives CDR1 SGHVS, CDR2 FQNEAQ. The CDR3 runs to 14 residues. Deletions cut 1 base from V and 5 bases from J, with 11 bases between. Here the CDR3 reads CASSLEKGMETQYF. The CDR3 DNA sequence: TGTGCCAGCAGCTTAGAGAAGGGGATGGAGACCCAGTACTTC.

The chain is built from TRBV6-5 and TRBJ2-5; D gene ambiguous. The J call is in doubt because the DNA end fits TRBJ2-7 better. The CDR3 covers 14 residues. CDR1 MNHEY and CDR2 SVGAGI come from the germline V gene. The chain's CDR3 is CASSPRLRFYEQYF. CDR3 sequence (DNA): TGTGCCAGCAGTCCCAGGTTACGCTTCTACGAGCAGTACTTC.

The V and J genes are TRBV7-2 and TRBJ2-3, with a tentative D call TRBD2 (6 bases). The CDR3 is 14 residues long. With 5 bases removed from V and 1 base from J, the gap between germline ends came to 10 bases. Per germline, CDR1 SGHTA and CDR2 FQGNSA. The CDR3 region is CASSRGGGTDTQYF. In nucleotides, the CDR3 is TGTGCCAGCAGCAGAGGAGGGGGCACAGATACGCAGTATTTT.

The rearrangement joins TRBV5-6 to TRBJ2-3, with D perhaps TRBD2 (5 bases). V shed 0 bases and J shed 3 bases, with 11 bases lying between them. Per germline, CDR1 SGHDT and CDR2 YYEEEE. CDR3 length: 15 residues. In DNA form, the CDR3 reads TGTGCCAGCAGCTTGGAGGGAGAATTTACAGATACGCAGTATTTT. Protein sequence: CASSLEGEFTDTQYF.

V is TRBV5-1 and J is TRBJ2-1; D possibly corresponds to TRBD1 (6 bases). This CDR3 comprises 15 residues. V was clipped by 6 bases and J by 2 bases, with 15 bases between them. The germline V gene encodes CDR1 SGHRS and CDR2 YFSETQ. Written as DNA, the CDR3 is TGCGCCAGCACCCTGGACAGCGGCGCCTACAATGAGCAGTTCTTC. Translated: CASTLDSGAYNEQFF.

The V call is TRBV10-2, the J call TRBJ2-2; TRBD2 agrees at 12 bases. CDR1 is WSHSY, CDR2 SAAADI, per germline. V lost 10 bases and J lost 7; bases outside the gene matches: 13. CDR3 length: 16 amino acids. Here the CDR3 reads CAILFTSGRKNGELFF. The CDR3 DNA sequence: TGCGCCATTCTTTTTACTAGCGGGAGGAAGAACGGGGAGCTGTTTTTT.

The genes are TRBV4-3 and TRBJ2-1; perhaps TRBD1 as D (5 bases). The CDR3 totals 15 residues. V was pared by 6 bases and J by 3 bases, with 15 bases between. Germline CDR1 LGHNA, CDR2 YSLEER. CDR3 sequence reads: CASSPDGAVYNEQFF. CDR3 bases: TGCGCCAGCAGTCCAGATGGGGCAGTCTACAATGAGCAGTTCTTC.

The chain joins TRBV5-5 to TRBJ2-5; D gene uncertain. Germline V gene data show CDR1 as SGHKS and CDR2 as YYEKEE (reference sequence). V lost 1 base to trimming and J lost 5 bases, with 6 bases between them. The CDR3 is 12 amino acids. For the CDR3, the DNA is TGTGCCAGCAGCTTGCTTCTTGAGACCCAGTACTTC. Amino acid sequence: CASSLLLETQYF.

The chain couples TRBV7-9 to TRBJ1-1, with 10 positions matching TRBD1. Germline V gene data show CDR1 as SEHNR and CDR2 as FQNEAQ (reference sequence). This CDR3 is built from 18 residues. Trimming removed 2 bases from V and 1 base from J; junction bases left unmatched: 10. CDR3 coding DNA: TGTGCCAGCAGCTTAATGGGGAGGGACAGGGGCCGGAACACTGAAGCTTTCTTT. It specifies CASSLMGRDRGRNTEAFF.

The rearrangement uses TRBV4-1 and TRBJ2-1, with D maybe TRBD2 (6 bases). CDR3 length equals 14 residues. In germline, CDR1 is MGHRA, CDR2 YSYEKL. V lost 4 bases and J lost 6, with 13 bases in between. CDR3 residues: CASSRGTPPNEQFF. The CDR3 nucleotides read TGCGCCAGCAGCCGCGGGACCCCCCCCAATGAGCAGTTCTTC.

The rearrangement joins TRBV18 to TRBJ2-5, with D unclear. The CDR3 covers 14 residues. Per germline, CDR1 KGHSH and CDR2 LQKENI. The V end lost 6 bases, the J end lost 2 bases, and 13 bases lay between the germline ends. CDR3 in amino acids: CASSPASRQETQYF. The CDR3, as DNA: TGTGCCAGCTCCCCAGCGTCCAGGCAAGAGACCCAGTACTTC.

This clone showed up just once. The J gene is TRBJ2-1, the V gene TRBV14; 7 bases are shared with TRBD1. With V trimmed by 0 bases and J by 10 bases, 9 bases remained unmatched. The CDR3 spans 15 residues. Germline CDR1 and CDR2: SGHDN and FVKESK. This CDR3 reads CASSQDLDRRNEQFF. The CDR3 DNA is TGTGCCAGCAGCCAAGACCTGGACAGGCGAAACGAGCAGTTCTTC.

This clone was detected a few times. This chain connects TRBV2 to TRBJ1-5; 10 bases match TRBD1. The CDR3 has 15 amino acids. V dropped 4 bases and J dropped 6; count of bases not matched to a gene: 6. Germline CDR1 and CDR2: SNHLY and FYNNEI. CDR3 DNA sequence: TGTGCCAGCAGTGTCGGAGACAGGGGGCTTCAGCCCCAGCATTTT. Protein: CASSVGDRGLQPQHF.

This clone was picked up a small number of times. V is TRBV14 and J is TRBJ1-2; the match to TRBD1 covers 10 bases. The CDR3 totals 14 residues. Unmatched junction bases numbered 5, after V lost 2 bases and J lost 8 bases. The germline gives CDR1 SGHDN, CDR2 FVKESK. The CDR3 sequence is CASSQMTGGSGYTF. The CDR3, as DNA: TGTGCCAGCAGCCAAATGACAGGGGGCAGCGGCTACACCTTC.

V usage is TRBV7-8 and J usage is TRBJ1-2; D gene uncertain. CDR3 length: 18 amino acids. V was clipped by 1 base and J by 4 bases, with 22 bases between them. CDR1 SGHVS and CDR2 FQNEAQ come from the germline V gene. CDR3 sequence reads: CASSLGSISAGAGYGYTF. The CDR3, as DNA: TGTGCCAGCAGCTTAGGGTCGATTTCGGCAGGAGCGGGCTATGGCTACACCTTC.

The chain combines TRBV7-2 with TRBJ2-7; 7 positions match TRBD2. J gave up 3 bases and V 5 bases, and 7 bases lay outside the gene matches. Germline assignment: CDR1 SGHTA and CDR2 FQGNSA. The CDR3 consists of 14 residues. This CDR3 is CASSPTRENYEQYF. CDR3 sequence (DNA): TGTGCCAGCAGCCCCACGCGGGAGAACTACGAGCAGTACTTC.